The entry below describes one TCR beta chain. It has no known antigen specificity. No base qualities exist here, and no much larger clone lies one base off it. The data stem from a study of OX40 agonist ivuxolimab in advanced cancers. In terms of the full investigation: Ivuxolimab was an agonistic, fully human IgG2 monoclonal antibody directed against OX40 (CD134), a costimulatory receptor. Intravenous ivuxolimab was administered to patients every 2 weeks at six dose levels: 0.01, 0.1, 0.3, 1.5, 3 and 10 mg/kg. Among the roughly 50 dose-escalation patients, about 20 had hepatocellular carcinoma, roughly 15 melanoma, 9 renal cell carcinoma and 9 head and neck cancer. The dose-escalation cohort was roughly 87% male with a mean age of roughly 62 years, ranging from about 23 to 85. Prior anti-PD-1, anti-PD-L1 or anti-CTLA-4 therapy was permitted, and 40% to 50% of dose-escalation patients had received checkpoint inhibitors. Three dose-escalation patients achieved partial responses, one with hepatocellular carcinoma and two with cutaneous melanoma. The point of sequencing TCRbeta in the periphery was to test whether ivuxolimab changed TCR sequence diversity and drove clonal T-cell expansion. The paper covers the monotherapy dose-escalation part of the phase I ivuxolimab trial, which included N ≈ 50 patients.

CDR1 and CDR2 were assigned from the germline V gene as SGDLS and YYNGEE. A distance of 14 bases separates the germline ends of V and J, which lose 4 bases and 3 bases respectively. Inclusive of the bounding cysteine and phenylalanine, the CDR3 is 15 residues long. Only CDR3 DNA is held: 45 bases, read in frame from base 1. Genomic DNA was extracted from sorted cells for sequencing of the TCRbeta CDR3 region. The immunoSEQ Assay was used for sequencing of TCRbeta CDR3 regions. Entries here come from immuneACCESS through TCRdb and include only in-frame sequences with V and J called. Some clones fail to appear in such tables; in the studies checked, an unresolved V gene covers under half of the shortfall, and the cause of the remainder is unknown. The sample table lists about 79,000 clones, over 80% of them with a count of one. Together, the top ten hold approximately 0.48% of the sample. The full study reports these points: Low levels of normalized T-cell clonal expansion were also seen in some nonresponding patients. The antigen specificity of the peripheral T cells that underwent clonal expansion was not determined. After ivuxolimab, CD8+ T cells had more expanded clones than CD4+ T cells on average. At doses of 0.1 to 3.0 mg/kg, clonal expansion of both CD4+ and CD8+ T cells in blood was seen between baseline and week 6. Partial responders in the 0.1-3.0 mg/kg groups had among the lowest normalized peripheral clonal expansion, especially among CD8+ T cells.

Patients with autoimmune disease history or receiving systemic immunosuppression were excluded from the trial. Peripheral blood for TCR sequencing was collected from all dose cohorts at baseline, on cycle 4 day 1, and on cycle 7 day 1. The samples were drawn from a first-in-human, open-label, multicenter phase I dose-escalation trial of ivuxolimab. Adults with locally advanced or metastatic head and neck squamous cell, hepatocellular, melanoma or renal cell carcinoma were enrolled in the trial. Before TCR sequencing, CD4+ T cells and CD8+ T cells were sorted from peripheral blood as separate populations.

The chain uses TRBV9 and TRBJ1-3, with no confidently assigned D gene. The sample here was CD4+ or CD8+ T cells sorted from blood, taken in a trial of the OX40 agonist ivuxolimab. The source is an adult with an advanced solid tumor such as melanoma, head and neck, liver or kidney cancer. The CDR3 sequence is CASSPRDWSGNTIYF. The nucleotide sequence is TGTGCCAGCAGCCCCCGGGATTGGAGTGGAAACACCATATATTTT.